This entry concerns a single T cell receptor (beta chain). Its antigen is as yet unknown. This sample is part of a study of regulatory T cells in long-lasting Graves disease. The CDR3 sequence is 12 residues long. CDR1 SGHTA and CDR2 FQGNSA come from the germline V gene. With 3 bases removed from V and 7 bases from J, the gap between germline ends came to 6 bases. Study conclusions and caveats: There was favoring of TRBV28, TRBJ1-2 and TRBJ2-5 in persistent disease.

The time point was: persistent/refractory GD, antithyroid drugs over 5 years with positive TRAb. Researchers made the TCR library from RNA that was extracted from PBMCs. In building TCR beta libraries, iRepertoire HTBI primers were used together with Arm-PCR of CDR3 regions. TCRdb independently ran MiXCR on the multiplex PCR reads; one entry per CDR3 protein. This table has roughly 400,000 distinct CDR3 sequences, 20% to 25% appearing once. The sample was peripheral blood mononuclear cells (PBMCs), taken when the disease was refractory, from a patient treated with antithyroid drugs. This TCR was sampled from a female donor with Graves disease. This chain joins TRBV7-2 and TRBJ1-4, with unresolved D. The CDR3 loop reads CASSFIGEKLFF. Written as DNA, the CDR3 is TGTGCCAGCAGCTTTATCGGTGAAAAACTGTTTTTT. Filled out from reference TRBV7-2 and TRBJ1-4, the complete variable domain reads GAGVSQSPSNKVTEKGKDVELRCDPISGHTALYWYRQSLGQGLEFLIYFQGNSAPDKSGLPSDRFSAERTGGSVSTLTIQRTQQEDSAVYLCASSFIGEKLFFGSGTQLSVL.